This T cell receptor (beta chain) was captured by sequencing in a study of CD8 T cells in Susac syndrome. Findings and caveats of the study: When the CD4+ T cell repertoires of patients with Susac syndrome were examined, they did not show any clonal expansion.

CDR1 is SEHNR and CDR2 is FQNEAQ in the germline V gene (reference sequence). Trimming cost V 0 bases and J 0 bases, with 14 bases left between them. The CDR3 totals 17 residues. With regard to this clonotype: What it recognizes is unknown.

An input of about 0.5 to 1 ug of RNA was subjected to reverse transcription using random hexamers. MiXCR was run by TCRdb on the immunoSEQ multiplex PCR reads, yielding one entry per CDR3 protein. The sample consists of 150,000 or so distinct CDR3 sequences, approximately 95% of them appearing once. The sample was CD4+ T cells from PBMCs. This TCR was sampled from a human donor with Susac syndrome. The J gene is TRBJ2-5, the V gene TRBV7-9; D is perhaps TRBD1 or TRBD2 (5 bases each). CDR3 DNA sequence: TGTGCCAGCAGCTTAGCTCGGGCGAGGGGACACCAAGAGACCCAGTACTTC. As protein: CASSLARARGHQETQYF.